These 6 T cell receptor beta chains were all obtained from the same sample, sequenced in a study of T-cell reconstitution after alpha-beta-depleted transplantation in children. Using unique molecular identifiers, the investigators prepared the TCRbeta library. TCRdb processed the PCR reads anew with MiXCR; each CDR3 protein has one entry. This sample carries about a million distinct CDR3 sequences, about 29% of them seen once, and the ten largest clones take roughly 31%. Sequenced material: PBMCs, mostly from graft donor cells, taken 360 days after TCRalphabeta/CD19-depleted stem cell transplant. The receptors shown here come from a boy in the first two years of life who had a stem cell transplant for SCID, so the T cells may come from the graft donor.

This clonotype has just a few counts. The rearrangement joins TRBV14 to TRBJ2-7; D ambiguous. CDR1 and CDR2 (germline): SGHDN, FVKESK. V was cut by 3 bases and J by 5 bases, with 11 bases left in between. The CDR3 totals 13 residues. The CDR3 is CASSQFSPHEQYF. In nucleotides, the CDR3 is TGTGCCAGCAGCCAGTTCTCCCCCCACGAGCAGTACTTC.

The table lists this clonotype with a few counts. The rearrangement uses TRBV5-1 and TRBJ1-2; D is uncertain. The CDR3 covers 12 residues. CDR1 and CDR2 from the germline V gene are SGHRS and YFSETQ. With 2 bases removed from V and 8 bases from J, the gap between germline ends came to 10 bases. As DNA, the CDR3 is TGCGCCAGCAGCTTAGGGTACGACGGCTACACCTTC. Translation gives CASSLGYDGYTF.

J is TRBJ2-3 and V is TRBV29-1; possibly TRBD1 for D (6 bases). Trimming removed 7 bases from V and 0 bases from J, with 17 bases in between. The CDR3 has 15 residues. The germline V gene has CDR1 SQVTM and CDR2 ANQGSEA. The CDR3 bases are TGCAGCGCCCTTGACAGGTTTCTAAGCACAGATACGCAGTATTTT. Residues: CSALDRFLSTDTQYF.

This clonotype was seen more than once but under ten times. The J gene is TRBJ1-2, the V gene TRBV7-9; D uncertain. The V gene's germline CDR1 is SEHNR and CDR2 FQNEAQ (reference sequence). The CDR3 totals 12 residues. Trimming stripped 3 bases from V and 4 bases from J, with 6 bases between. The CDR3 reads CASSFPTYGYTF. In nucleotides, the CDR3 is TGTGCCAGCAGCTTCCCTACCTATGGCTACACCTTC.

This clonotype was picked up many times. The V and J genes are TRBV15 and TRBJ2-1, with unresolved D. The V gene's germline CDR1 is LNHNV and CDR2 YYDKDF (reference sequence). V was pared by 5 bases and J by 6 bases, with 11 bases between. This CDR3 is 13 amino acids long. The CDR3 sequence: CATSVRSANEQFF. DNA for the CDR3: TGTGCCACCAGCGTCCGCTCCGCCAATGAGCAGTTCTTC.

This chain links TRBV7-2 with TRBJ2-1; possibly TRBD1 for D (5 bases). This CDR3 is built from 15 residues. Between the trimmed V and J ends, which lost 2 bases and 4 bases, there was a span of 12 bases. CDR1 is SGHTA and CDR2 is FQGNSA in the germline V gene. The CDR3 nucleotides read TGTGCCAGCAGCTTAAAGGTTGGGGCATACAATGAGCAGTTCTTC. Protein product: CASSLKVGAYNEQFF.